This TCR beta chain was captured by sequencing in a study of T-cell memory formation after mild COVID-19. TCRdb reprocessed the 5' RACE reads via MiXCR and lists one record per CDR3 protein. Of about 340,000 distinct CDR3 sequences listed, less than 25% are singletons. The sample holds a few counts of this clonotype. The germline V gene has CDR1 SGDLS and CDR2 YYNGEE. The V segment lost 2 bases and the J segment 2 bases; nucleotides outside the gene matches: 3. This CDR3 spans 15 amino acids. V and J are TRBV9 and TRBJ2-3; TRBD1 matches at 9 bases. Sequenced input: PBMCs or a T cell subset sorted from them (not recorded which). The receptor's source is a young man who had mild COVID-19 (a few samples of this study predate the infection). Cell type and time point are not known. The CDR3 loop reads CASSVGQGNTDTQYF. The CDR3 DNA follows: TGTGCCAGCAGCGTCGGACAGGGGAACACAGATACGCAGTATTTT.